The clone carrying this T cell receptor beta chain has more than one count but fewer than ten. Its target is unknown. The record originates from a study of early T cells in non-severe SARS-CoV-2 infection. Findings of the study overall: CD4 and private specificities were missed by VDJdb matching, which favored anti-spike CD8 responses.

Unmatched junction bases numbered 4, after V lost 5 bases and J lost 0 bases. Germline values: CDR1 SNHLY, CDR2 FYNNEI. The CDR3 runs to 16 residues. In TCRdb, the 5' RACE reads were re-called with MiXCR into one record per CDR3 protein. This sample yields over 50,000 distinct CDR3 sequences, of which roughly 8.2% are seen a single time; roughly a tenth belongs to the top ten. The sample consisted of whole blood, taken at baseline. The rearrangement joins TRBV2 to TRBJ2-2; the match to TRBD1 covers 9 bases. The sequence was obtained from an adult who was a healthcare worker with PCR-confirmed SARS-CoV-2 infection or an uninfected control (not recorded which). Here the CDR3 DNA reads TGTGCCAGCAGTCCAGGGACAGGGCCGAACACCGGGGAGCTGTTTTTT. Its protein product is CASSPGTGPNTGELFF.